A single sample gave rise to the 3 T cell receptor beta chains below, sequenced in a study of CD8 T cells in ankylosing spondylitis. TCRdb reanalysed the 5' RACE reads using MiXCR and keeps one entry per CDR3 protein. The sample consists of 350,000 to 400,000 distinct CDR3 sequences, approximately 20% of them appearing once. The specimen sequenced was blood, either unsorted or a sorted T cell fraction (not recorded which). The receptors were sampled from a male donor with ankylosing spondylitis or in good health (not recorded which).

This clonotype has at least ten counts. V and J are TRBV27 and TRBJ2-1; D is unclear. V was pared by 2 bases and J by 7 bases, with 12 bases between. CDR3 size: 14 residues. From germline, CDR1 is MNHEY and CDR2 SMNVEV (reference sequence). The CDR3 DNA reads as TGTGCCAGCAGTTTACGAGGTCCGGAGAATGAGCAGTTCTTC. Translating it yields CASSLRGPENEQFF.

The chain is built from TRBV30 and TRBJ2-2, with a possible D match to TRBD2 (5 bases). This CDR3 has 13 amino acids. CDR1 and CDR2 from the germline V gene are GTSNPN and SVGIG (reference sequence). Trimming cost V 4 bases and J 3 bases, with 9 bases left between them. CDR3 bases: TGTGCCTGGACGGGGATGGACACCGGGGAGCTGTTTTTT. Amino acid sequence: CAWTGMDTGELFF.

The rearrangement uses TRBV7-9 and TRBJ2-7, with D perhaps TRBD1 or TRBD2 (5 bases each). CDR1 is SEHNR, CDR2 FQNEAQ, per germline (reference sequence). Between the trimmed V and J ends, which lost 1 base and 5 bases, there was a span of 12 bases. The CDR3 totals 14 residues. CDR3 sequence (DNA): TGTGCCAGCAGCTTAGTGGGGACCGGGGACGAGCAGTACTTC. Its protein is CASSLVGTGDEQYF.